The 8 T cell receptor beta chains reported below all come from one sample, sequenced in a study of T cell repertoires in ileal Crohn's disease. Method: immunoSEQ multiplex PCR; TCRdb's copy keeps in-frame clones and lacks some. The table includes over 5,000 clones, roughly 82% detected once. Sequenced input: ileal tissue. These receptors were taken from an adult with Crohn's disease.

V is TRBV7-2 and J is TRBJ2-7; D possibly corresponds to TRBD2 (6 bases). In germline, CDR1 is SGHTA, CDR2 FQGNSA. Trimming cost V 1 base and J 1 base, with 11 bases left between them. CDR3 size: 15 residues. CDR3 loop: CASSLGGTGSYEQYF. CDR3 DNA: TGTGCCAGCAGCTTAGGTGGGACTGGTTCCTACGAGCAGTACTTC. Combining the CDR3 with reference TRBV7-2 and TRBJ2-7 gives the whole variable domain GAGVSQSPSNKVTEKGKDVELRCDPISGHTALYWYRQSLGQGLEFLIYFQGNSAPDKSGLPSDRFSAERTGGSVSTLTIQRTQQEDSAVYLCASSLGGTGSYEQYFGPGTRLTVT.

The chain carries TRBV5-1 and TRBJ2-2; 9 nucleotides match TRBD2. The CDR3 extends over 13 amino acids. Per germline, CDR1 SGHRS and CDR2 YFSETQ. V shed 7 bases and J 7 bases; nucleotides not matched to a gene: 5. The CDR3 protein is CASLAGRSGELFF. CDR3 DNA: TGCGCCAGCCTAGCGGGGCGTAGCGGGGAGCTGTTTTTT.

V gene TRBV7-2 combines with J gene TRBJ1-2; perhaps TRBD1 as D (6 bases). V shed 7 bases and J shed 7 bases, with 16 bases lying between them. CDR1 SGHTA and CDR2 FQGNSA come from the germline V gene. The CDR3 is 13 amino acids. The CDR3 loop is CASTEMGGPGYTF. Written as DNA, the CDR3 is TGTGCCAGCACCGAAATGGGGGGGCCTGGCTACACCTTC.

The gene calls are TRBV19 and TRBJ1-2, with D possibly being TRBD1 (5 bases). Germline V gene sequence: CDR1 LNHDA, CDR2 SQIVND (reference sequence). CDR3 size: 15 residues. Trimming left V 7 bases short and J 4 bases short, with 19 bases between. The CDR3 DNA sequence: TGTGCCAGTATGGGTGGGGCAGCAAGCTCCTATGGCTACACCTTC. It is translated as CASMGGAASSYGYTF.

The J gene is TRBJ2-5, the V gene TRBV5-1; 12 nucleotides match TRBD2. The V and J ends lost 4 bases and 4 bases, in that order; junction bases with no gene match: 5. CDR3 length: 15 amino acids. Germline CDR1 and CDR2: SGHRS and YFSETQ. The CDR3 loop reads CASSMTSGGRETQYF. Here the CDR3 DNA reads TGCGCCAGCAGCATGACTAGCGGGGGAAGAGAGACCCAGTACTTC. Filled out from reference TRBV5-1 and TRBJ2-5, the complete variable domain reads KAGVTQTPRYLIKTRGQQVTLSCSPISGHRSVSWYQQTPGQGLQFLFEYFSETQRNKGNFPGRFSGRQFSNSRSEMNVSTLELGDSALYLCASSMTSGGRETQYFGPGTRLLVL.

The CDR3 DNA reads TGCGCCAGCAGCCTGGGGGGGGGCGAAACTGAAGCTTTCTTT. It translates to CASSLGGGETEAFF. The chain links TRBV5-1 to TRBJ1-1; D possibly corresponds to TRBD1 (6 bases). Germline-derived CDR1 and CDR2 are SGHRS and YFSETQ. Trimming removed 4 bases from V and 5 bases from J, with 15 bases in between. CDR3 size: 14 residues. The entire variable domain, with the rest obtained from reference TRBV5-1 and TRBJ1-1, is as follows: KAGVTQTPRYLIKTRGQQVTLSCSPISGHRSVSWYQQTPGQGLQFLFEYFSETQRNKGNFPGRFSGRQFSNSRSEMNVSTLELGDSALYLCASSLGGGETEAFFGQGTRLTVV.

The DNA for the CDR3 is TGTGCCAGCAGCTTAGGACAGGGGTATCTTGGTGAGCAGTTCTTC. Translating gives CASSLGQGYLGEQFF. J is TRBJ2-1 and V is TRBV11-3; TRBD1 matches at 8 bases. The germline CDR1 and CDR2 sequences are SGHNT and YENEEA. The CDR3 runs 15 residues. Trimming removed 1 base from V and 9 bases from J; junction bases left unmatched: 8.

The rearrangement uses TRBV7-2 and TRBJ2-7, with 8 bases identical to TRBD1. The CDR3 totals 17 residues. J lost 0 bases, V lost 1 base, and 8 bases had no gene match. Germline CDR1 reads SGHTA; CDR2 reads FQGNSA. The CDR3 protein is CASSLEPGTGFSYEQYF. The CDR3 DNA sequence: TGTGCCAGCAGCTTAGAGCCCGGGACAGGATTCTCCTACGAGCAGTACTTC.